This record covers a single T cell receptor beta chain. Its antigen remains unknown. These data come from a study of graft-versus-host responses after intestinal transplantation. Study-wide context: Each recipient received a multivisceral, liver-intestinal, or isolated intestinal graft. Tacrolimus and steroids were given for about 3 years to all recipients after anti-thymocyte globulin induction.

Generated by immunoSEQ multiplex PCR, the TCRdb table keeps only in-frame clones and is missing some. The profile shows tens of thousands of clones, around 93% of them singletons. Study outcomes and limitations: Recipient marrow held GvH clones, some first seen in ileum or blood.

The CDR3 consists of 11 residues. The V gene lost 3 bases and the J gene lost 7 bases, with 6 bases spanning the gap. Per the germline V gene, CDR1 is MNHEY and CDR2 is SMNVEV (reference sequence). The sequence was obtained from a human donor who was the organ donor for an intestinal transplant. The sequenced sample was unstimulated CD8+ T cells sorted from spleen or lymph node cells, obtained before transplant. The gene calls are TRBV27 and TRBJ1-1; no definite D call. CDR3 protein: CASSFGGEAFF. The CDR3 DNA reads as TGTGCCAGCAGTTTCGGCGGTGAAGCTTTCTTT.